These 30 T cell receptor beta chains originate from one sample sequenced in a study of a mutant IDH1 vaccine in newly diagnosed glioma. Regarding time point: week 5, during vaccination. Alongside topical imiquimod, each dose of vaccine comprised 300 ug of mutant IDH1 20-mer peptide. Method: immunoSEQ multiplex PCR; TCRdb's copy keeps in-frame clones and lacks some. The sample holds about 38,000 clones; approximately 80% are singletons and the top ten take 5.5%. What these receptors recognize is not known. The specimen was PBMCs, collected from a glioma patient whose treatment included an IDH1 peptide vaccine. These receptors all come from a middle-aged man with glioma.

The chain employs TRBV7-9 and TRBJ1-5; D call uncertain. V lost 2 bases to trimming and J lost 6 bases, with 14 bases between them. This CDR3 spans 15 amino acids. Germline V gene lookup returns CDR1 SEHNR and CDR2 FQNEAQ (reference sequence). In nucleotides, the CDR3 is TGTGCCAGCAGCTTATCGGACGGCTCGGGTCAGCCCCAGCATTTT. Encoded protein: CASSLSDGSGQPQHF. The full variable domain, completed using reference TRBV7-9 and TRBJ1-5, is DTGVSQNPRHKITKRGQNVTFRCDPISEHNRLYWYRQTLGQGPEFLTYFQNEAQLEKSRLLSDRFSAERPKGSFSTLEIQRTEQGDSAMYLCASSLSDGSGQPQHFGDGTRLSIL.

The V gene is TRBV4-2, the J gene TRBJ1-5, with D unresolved. Germline V gene data show CDR1 as LGHNA and CDR2 as YNFKEQ. The V end lost 0 bases, the J end lost 2 bases, and 14 bases lay between the germline ends. The CDR3 contains 17 residues. The CDR3 sequence is CASSQEEDAGRNQPQHF. The CDR3 DNA follows: TGTGCCAGCAGCCAAGAGGAGGATGCCGGCCGCAATCAGCCCCAGCATTTT.

The J gene is TRBJ2-3, the V gene TRBV6-6, with D tentatively TRBD1 or TRBD2 (6 bases each). CDR3 length: 15 amino acids. V was cut by 2 bases and J by 1 base, with 10 bases left in between. Germline loops: CDR1 MNHNY, CDR2 SVGAGI (reference sequence). CDR3 nucleotides: TGTGCCAGCAGTTACGTCGGGGGCGGCACAGATACGCAGTATTTT. Encoded protein: CASSYVGGGTDTQYF.

This clone turned up a few times. CDR3: CASRRTGDEAFF. The CDR3 coding sequence is TGTGCCAGCAGACGGACAGGGGATGAAGCTTTCTTT. The rearrangement joins TRBV6-1 to TRBJ1-1; the match to TRBD1 covers 9 bases. V gave up 6 bases and J gave up 7 bases; unmatched junction bases: 3. The CDR3 has 12 residues. Germline V lookup: CDR1 MNHNS, CDR2 SASEGT.

The genes are TRBV27 and TRBJ2-7; 8 bases fit TRBD2. The CDR3 extends over 14 amino acids. Trimming at V came to 8 bases and at J to 2 bases, leaving 8 bases not matched to a gene. Germline V gene lookup returns CDR1 MNHEY and CDR2 SMNVEV (reference sequence). CDR3 amino acids: CASGRGTRAYEQYF. CDR3 DNA: TGTGCCAGCGGGCGGGGGACTAGAGCCTACGAGCAGTACTTC.

The V gene is TRBV5-4, the J gene TRBJ2-3; 7 nucleotides align to TRBD1. This CDR3 has 15 amino acids. Germline lookup yields CDR1 SGHNT and CDR2 YYREEE (reference sequence). V was clipped by 4 bases and J by 2 bases; unmatched bases: 7. DNA for the CDR3: TGTGCCAGCAGCCCAGGACAGGAGCACACAGATACGCAGTATTTT. It codes for CASSPGQEHTDTQYF.

This clone was observed a handful of times. V is TRBV30 and J is TRBJ2-1; 8 nucleotides match TRBD2. CDR1 is GTSNPN and CDR2 is SVGIG in the germline V gene (reference sequence). There are 12 residues in the CDR3. V was pared by 0 bases and J by 10 bases, with 2 bases of the junction left unmatched. The CDR3 region has the DNA TGTGCCTGGAGTGTAGAGCGGGGGGAGCAGTTCTTC. This encodes CAWSVERGEQFF.

The chain carries TRBV12-5 and TRBJ2-7; 10 positions match TRBD1. CDR1 is LGHNT and CDR2 is FRNRAP in the germline V gene. CDR3 size: 13 residues. Unmatched junction bases numbered 4, after V lost 6 bases and J lost 5 bases. CDR3 region: CASGTGGINEQYF. CDR3 DNA sequence: TGTGCTAGTGGGACAGGGGGCATCAACGAGCAGTACTTC.

The chain joins TRBV7-8 to TRBJ2-1; no clear D. Trimming took off 1 base at V and 8 bases at J, with 15 bases between the two ends. The CDR3 consists of 15 residues. Germline-derived CDR1 and CDR2 are SGHVS and FQNEAQ. The CDR3 nucleotides are TGTGCCAGCAGCTTAGACGCCTCTCTATCCCATGAGCAGTTCTTC. This codes for CASSLDASLSHEQFF.

The V call is TRBV5-6, the J call TRBJ2-7; D gene unclear. V lost 1 base to trimming and J lost 5 bases, with 13 bases between them. The CDR3 sequence is 14 residues long. CDR1 is SGHDT and CDR2 is YYEEEE in the germline V gene. The CDR3 reads CASSLNSILNEQYF. The DNA for the CDR3 is TGTGCCAGCAGCTTGAACAGTATCCTAAACGAGCAGTACTTC.

The chain carries TRBV10-2 and TRBJ2-3, with D perhaps given as TRBD1 or TRBD2 (6 bases each). This CDR3 has 13 amino acids. V lost 8 bases and J lost 0, with 9 bases in between. Germline CDR1 reads WSHSY; CDR2 reads SAAADI. CDR3 in amino acids: CASRGRSTDTQYF. The CDR3 DNA sequence: TGCGCCAGCCGGGGGCGTAGCACAGATACGCAGTATTTT.

V and J are TRBV2 and TRBJ2-7, with D perhaps TRBD1 or TRBD2 (5 bases each). The V and J ends lost 2 bases and 1 base respectively, with 12 bases between them. CDR1 is SNHLY and CDR2 is FYNNEI in the germline V gene. The CDR3 consists of 15 residues. DNA for the CDR3: TGTGCCAGCAGTGAATGGGGCGGACTTTCCTACGAGCAGTACTTC. Translated, it gives CASSEWGGLSYEQYF.

This clone was seen only a few times. The CDR3 nucleotides are TGTGCCGCAAGAGAGACCGGGGAGCTGTTTTTT. Encoded protein: CAARETGELFF. The V and J genes are TRBV6-1 and TRBJ2-2; D is ambiguous. Trimming removed 11 bases at V and 5 bases at J, with 9 bases between. The CDR3 length is 11 residues. CDR1 MNHNS and CDR2 SASEGT come from the germline V gene.

The chain combines TRBV7-9 with TRBJ2-7; D remains ambiguous. The length of the CDR3 is 14 residues. With 3 bases removed from V and 2 bases from J, the gap between germline ends came to 11 bases. The germline V gene encodes CDR1 SEHNR and CDR2 FQNEAQ (reference sequence). CDR3 amino acids: CASSFTQATYEQYF. CDR3 coding DNA: TGTGCCAGCAGCTTTACTCAGGCCACCTACGAGCAGTACTTC.

The chain has TRBV7-9 and TRBJ2-1, with D unclear. The V end was cut by 4 bases, the J end by 0 bases, with 10 bases between. In germline, CDR1 is SEHNR, CDR2 FQNEAQ (reference sequence). This CDR3 spans 15 amino acids. The chain's CDR3 is CASSSPKGSYNEQFF. The CDR3 DNA sequence: TGTGCCAGCAGCTCCCCTAAGGGCTCCTACAATGAGCAGTTCTTC.

V is TRBV4-1 and J is TRBJ2-5; possibly TRBD1 for D (6 bases). V dropped 0 bases and J dropped 5 bases, with 13 bases sitting between them. Germline V gene lookup returns CDR1 MGHRA and CDR2 YSYEKL. This CDR3 spans 15 amino acids. The DNA of the CDR3 is TGCGCCAGCAGCCAAGAGGGGGCAGGGGTTGAGACCCAGTACTTC. It encodes CASSQEGAGVETQYF.

This clone has only one observation. The chain is built from TRBV19 and TRBJ1-1; D uncertain. This CDR3 has 11 residues. Germline-derived CDR1 and CDR2 are LNHDA and SQIVND (reference sequence). Trimming removed 6 bases from V and 0 bases from J, with 2 bases in between. The CDR3 sequence: CASSLNTEAFF. CDR3 nucleotide sequence: TGTGCCAGTAGCCTGAACACTGAAGCTTTCTTT.

This chain uses TRBV10-3 with TRBJ2-7; D might be TRBD1 or TRBD2, each matching 5 bases. CDR1 ENHRY and CDR2 SYGVKD come from the germline V gene. This CDR3 spans 14 amino acids. Trimming pared 4 bases from V and 4 bases from J, leaving 14 bases between. Here the CDR3 reads CAISGGRVAYEQYF. The CDR3 DNA sequence: TGTGCCATCAGTGGGGGGAGAGTAGCTTACGAGCAGTACTTC.

This clone was observed a handful of times. V and J are TRBV29-1 and TRBJ1-5; D remains unclear. This CDR3 is 15 amino acids long. The germline V and J ends were trimmed by 6 bases and 2 bases, with 17 bases remaining between them. Looked up from germline, CDR1 is SQVTM and CDR2 is ANQGSEA. The CDR3 reads CSVADGILGNQPQHF. The DNA for the CDR3 is TGCAGCGTCGCCGACGGGATTTTGGGCAATCAGCCCCAGCATTTT.

V usage is TRBV7-6 and J usage is TRBJ1-1; D not certain. With 2 bases removed from V and 4 bases from J, the gap between germline ends came to 8 bases. Per germline, CDR1 SGHVS and CDR2 FNYEAQ. The CDR3 covers 13 residues. The CDR3 reads CASSLRGSTEAFF. CDR3 nucleotides: TGTGCCAGCAGCTTACGAGGCAGCACTGAAGCTTTCTTT.

This sequence joins TRBV7-8 and TRBJ1-3, with TRBD1 as a possible D gene (5 bases). V shed 5 bases and J shed 4 bases, with 12 bases lying between them. There are 14 residues in the CDR3. Germline V gives CDR1 SGHVS, CDR2 FQNEAQ. For the CDR3, the DNA is TGTGCCAGCAGCCTTGGTGAGGGGGGAAACACCATATATTTT. Its protein is CASSLGEGGNTIYF.

The table lists this clone with a few counts. The chain couples TRBV7-8 to TRBJ1-2; TRBD1 matches at 7 bases. Germline values: CDR1 SGHVS, CDR2 FQNEAQ. With V trimmed by 5 bases and J by 3 bases, 9 bases remained unmatched. CDR3 length: 15 residues. This CDR3 reads CASSPLGQEDYGYTF. CDR3 bases: TGTGCCAGCAGCCCCCTTGGACAGGAGGACTATGGCTACACCTTC.

The chain links TRBV5-1 to TRBJ1-1; D is unclear. Trimming took 0 bases from V and 4 from J, leaving 13 bases between them. This CDR3 spans 15 amino acids. Germline CDR1 reads SGHRS; CDR2 reads YFSETQ. DNA of the CDR3: TGCGCCAGCAGCTTGGCCGGGGTTCTCTTCACTGAAGCTTTCTTT. Protein sequence: CASSLAGVLFTEAFF.

The chain uses TRBV5-1 and TRBJ1-5; possibly TRBD1 for D (5 bases). CDR1 is SGHRS and CDR2 is YFSETQ in the germline V gene. V was shortened by 0 bases and J by 2 bases, with 21 bases between the two germline ends. The CDR3 is 19 amino acids. The CDR3 DNA reads as TGCGCCAGCAGCTTGGCGAGTTCCAGGGCGGAATATGGCAATCAGCCCCAGCATTTT. It yields the protein CASSLASSRAEYGNQPQHF.

The CDR3 region is CASSQMGTGGRGYTF. The CDR3, as DNA: TGCGCCAGCAGCCAAATGGGAACAGGGGGTCGGGGCTACACCTTC. This chain uses TRBV4-1 with TRBJ1-2, with 8 positions matching TRBD1. The V and J ends lost 2 bases and 8 bases, in that order; junction bases with no gene match: 10. This CDR3 region has 15 residues. Germline loops: CDR1 MGHRA, CDR2 YSYEKL.

This clone has a single count. The CDR3 bases are TGTGCCAGCAGCTCACCTTTCTACGAGCAGTACTTC. Translated: CASSSPFYEQYF. The V gene is TRBV7-2, the J gene TRBJ2-7; D not certain. The CDR3 extends over 12 amino acids. Trimming cost V 4 bases and J 3 bases, with 7 bases left between them. Germline V gene sequence: CDR1 SGHTA, CDR2 FQGNSA.

The rearrangement joins TRBV14 to TRBJ2-1; no firm D call. The CDR3 spans 13 residues. Germline V gene lookup returns CDR1 SGHDN and CDR2 FVKESK. The V end was cut by 5 bases, the J end by 10 bases, with 15 bases between. The CDR3 is CASSSRASREQFF. The CDR3 DNA is TGTGCCAGCAGCTCCCGGGCCTCCCGGGAGCAGTTCTTC. The full variable domain, in which reference TRBV14 and TRBJ2-1 provide the parts outside the CDR3, is EAGVTQFPSHSVIEKGQTVTLRCDPISGHDNLYWYRRVMGKEIKFLLHFVKESKQDESGMPNNRFLAERTGGTYSTLKVQPAELEDSGVYFCASSSRASREQFFGPGTRLTVL.

This sequence joins TRBV5-6 and TRBJ1-2; D ambiguous. CDR1 and CDR2 (germline): SGHDT, YYEEEE. The V end lost 3 bases, the J end lost 7 bases, and 10 bases lay between the germline ends. The CDR3 loop spans 12 amino acids. CDR3 protein: CASSSPLLGYTF. The CDR3 bases are TGTGCCAGCAGCTCTCCCCTCCTTGGCTACACCTTC.

V gene TRBV18 combines with J gene TRBJ1-2, with TRBD1 matching over 7 bases. There are 14 residues in the CDR3. V dropped 1 base and J dropped 4; count of bases not matched to a gene: 3. CDR1 KGHSH and CDR2 LQKENI come from the germline V gene. The CDR3 bases are TGTGCCAGCTCACCACAACAGGGGATCTATGGCTACACCTTC. Its protein product is CASSPQQGIYGYTF.

The rearrangement uses TRBV5-1 and TRBJ2-5; 12 nucleotides line up with TRBD2. The length of the CDR3 is 17 residues. The V and J ends lost 0 bases and 1 base, in that order; junction bases with no gene match: 4. Germline CDR1 SGHRS, CDR2 YFSETQ. The CDR3 DNA reads TGCGCCAGCAGCTTGGTGGGACTAGCGGGTACCCAAGAGACCCAGTACTTC. Protein: CASSLVGLAGTQETQYF.